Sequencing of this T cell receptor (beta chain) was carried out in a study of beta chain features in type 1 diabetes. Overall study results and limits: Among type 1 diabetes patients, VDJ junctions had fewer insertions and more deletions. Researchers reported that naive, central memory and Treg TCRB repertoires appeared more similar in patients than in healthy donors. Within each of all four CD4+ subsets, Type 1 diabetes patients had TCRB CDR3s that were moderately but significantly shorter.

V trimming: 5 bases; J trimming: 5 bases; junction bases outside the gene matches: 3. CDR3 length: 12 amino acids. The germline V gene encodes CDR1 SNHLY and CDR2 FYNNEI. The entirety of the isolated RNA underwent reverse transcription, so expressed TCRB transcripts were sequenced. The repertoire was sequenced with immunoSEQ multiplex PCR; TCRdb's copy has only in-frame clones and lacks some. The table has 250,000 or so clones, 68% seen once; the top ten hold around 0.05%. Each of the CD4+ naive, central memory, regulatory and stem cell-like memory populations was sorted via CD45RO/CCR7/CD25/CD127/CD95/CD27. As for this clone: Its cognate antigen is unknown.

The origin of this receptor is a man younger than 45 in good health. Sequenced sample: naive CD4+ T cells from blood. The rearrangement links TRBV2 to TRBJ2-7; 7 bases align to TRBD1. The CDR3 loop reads CASSPQGNEQYF. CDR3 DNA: TGTGCCAGCAGTCCACAGGGGAACGAGCAGTACTTC.